This record concerns one T cell receptor (beta chain) sequence. Under the authors' procedure: Researchers report that nucleated cell counts were estimated from reference gene primer amplification. This table comes from immunoSEQ multiplex PCR, and its TCRdb copy is limited to in-frame clones, with some not included. V and J calls and clone size are copied from that table; D and trimming were computed from the DNA. The profile shows a few hundred thousand clones, roughly nine tenths of them singletons. The CDR3 spans 14 residues. The germline V gene has CDR1 SEHNR and CDR2 FQNEAQ (reference sequence). Unmatched junction bases numbered 6, after V lost 5 bases and J lost 3 bases. These data belong to a study of blood T cell repertoires in COVID-19. Study information: The United States, Italy and Spain provided the acute and convalescent COVID-19 samples.

Sequencing used peripheral blood. The sequence came from a woman aged 40 to 55 who had recovered from COVID-19. The chain recombines TRBV7-9 with TRBJ1-1, with 7 bases matching TRBD1. CDR3 residues: CASSPDREDTEAFF. For the CDR3, the DNA is TGTGCCAGCAGCCCCGACAGGGAAGACACTGAAGCTTTCTTT.